Sequencing of this T cell receptor beta chain was carried out in a study of chemoradiotherapy in HPV16-positive cancers. From germline, CDR1 is KGHSH and CDR2 LQKENI. This CDR3 region has 17 residues. Trimming at V came to 3 bases and at J to 6 bases, leaving 15 bases not matched to a gene. Method: immunoSEQ multiplex PCR; TCRdb's copy keeps in-frame clones and lacks some. This sample carries approximately 12,000 clones, about 85% of them seen once, and the ten largest clones take 5.8%. This rearrangement joins TRBV18 to TRBJ1-2; TRBD1 matches 8 bases. The clonotype comes from a human donor with HPV-associated anogenital cancer. Here the sequenced sample was blood, taken from a patient who underwent chemoradiotherapy. CDR3 residues: CASSPPNAGQGDDGYTF. The CDR3 bases are TGTGCCAGCTCACCGCCAAATGCCGGACAGGGTGATGATGGCTACACCTTC.